This T cell receptor (beta chain) was sequenced in a study of blood T cell repertoires in COVID-19. This CDR3 region has 15 residues. Germline V gives CDR1 SGHTA, CDR2 FQGNSA. J lost 1 base, V lost 4 bases, and 4 bases had no gene match. Produced via immunoSEQ multiplex PCR; TCRdb's table is partial and in-frame only. This sample yields 350,000 to 400,000 clones, of which approximately 90% are seen a single time; approximately 1.2% belongs to the top ten. This receptor was identified in a woman under 30 who had recovered from COVID-19. V and J are TRBV7-2 and TRBJ2-3; TRBD1 matches at 8 bases. Material: PBMCs or T cells enriched from blood (not recorded which). CDR3 DNA sequence: TGTGCCAGCAGCTGGACAGGGTACCGCACAGATACGCAGTATTTT. Translated, it gives CASSWTGYRTDTQYF.